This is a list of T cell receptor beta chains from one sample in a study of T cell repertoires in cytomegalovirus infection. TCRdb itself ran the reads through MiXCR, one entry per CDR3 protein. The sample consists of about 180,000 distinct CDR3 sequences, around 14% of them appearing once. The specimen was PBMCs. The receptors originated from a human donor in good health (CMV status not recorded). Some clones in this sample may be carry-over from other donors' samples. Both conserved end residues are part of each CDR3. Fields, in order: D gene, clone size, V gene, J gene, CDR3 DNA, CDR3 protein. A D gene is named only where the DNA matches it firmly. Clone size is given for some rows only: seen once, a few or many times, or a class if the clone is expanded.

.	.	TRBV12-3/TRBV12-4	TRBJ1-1	TGTGCCAGCAGTTTCGGGGGCGGTGAAGCTTTCTTT	CASSFGGGEAFF
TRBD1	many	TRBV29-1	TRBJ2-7	TGCAGCGTGAATGGACAGGGGGTGGATGCGGAGCAGTACTTC	CSVNGQGVDAEQYF
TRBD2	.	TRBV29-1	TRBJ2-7	TGCAGCGTTGAAACTAGCGGGGACTCCTACGAGCAGTACTTC	CSVETSGDSYEQYF
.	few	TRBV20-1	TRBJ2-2	TGCAGTGCTCAGAGGGCAGGGGCGGGCACCGGGGAGCTGTTTTTT	CSAQRAGAGTGELFF
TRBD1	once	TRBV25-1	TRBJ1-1	TGTGCCAGCAGTGATGACCCCCGGACAGGGAACACTGAAGCTTTCTTT	CASSDDPRTGNTEAFF
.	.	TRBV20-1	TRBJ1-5	TGCAGTGTCATAGGGGGGGGAAATCGGGGCAATCAGCCCCAGCATTTT	CSVIGGGNRGNQPQHF
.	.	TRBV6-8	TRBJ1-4	TGTGCCAGCAGCGTACGATTGGGAACTAATGAAAAACTGTTTTTT	CASSVRLGTNEKLFF
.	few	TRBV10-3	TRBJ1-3	TGTGCCATCAGTGACGGGGGGACCTCTGGAAACACCATATATTTT	CAISDGGTSGNTIYF
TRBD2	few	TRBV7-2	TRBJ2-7	TGTGCCAGCAGCCCGAGCGGGAGGGGAAAATTCTACGAGCAGTACTTC	CASSPSGRGKFYEQYF
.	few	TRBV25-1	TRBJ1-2	TGTGCCAGCAGTGATGAAAGAAGGCCGGGCTATGGCTACACCTTC	CASSDERRPGYGYTF
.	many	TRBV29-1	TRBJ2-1	TGCAGCGTTGGGGGGAATGAGCAGTTCTTC	CSVGGNEQFF
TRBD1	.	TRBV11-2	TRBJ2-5	TGTGCCAGCAGCGCCCCGGGACAGGTGGAGACCCAGTACTTC	CASSAPGQVETQYF
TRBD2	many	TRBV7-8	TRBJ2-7	TGTGCCAGCAGCCCGGGGGGGACCTACGAGCAGTACTTC	CASSPGGTYEQYF
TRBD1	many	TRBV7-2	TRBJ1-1	TGTGCCAGCAGCTTATCGGGACAGCTGAACACTGAAGCTTTCTTT	CASSLSGQLNTEAFF
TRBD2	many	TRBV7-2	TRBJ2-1	TGTGCCAGCAGCTTAGTGGGTAGCGGGAGGGTAGGGGATGAGCAGTTCTTC	CASSLVGSGRVGDEQFF
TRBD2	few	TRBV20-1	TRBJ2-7	TGCAGTGCCACCGATGCTAGCGGGAGGTCCTACGAGCAGTACTTC	CSATDASGRSYEQYF
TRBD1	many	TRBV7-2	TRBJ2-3	TGTGCCAGCAGCCCCACCGGGACAGGAGTATCAGATACGCAGTATTTT	CASSPTGTGVSDTQYF
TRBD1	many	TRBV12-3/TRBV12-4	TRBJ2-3	TGTGCCAGCAGTTTGGGGACAGGGAAGACAGATACGCAGTATTTT	CASSLGTGKTDTQYF
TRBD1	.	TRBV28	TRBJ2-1	TGTGCCAGCACCGCGGGACAGGGCTTCCATGAGCAGTTCTTC	CASTAGQGFHEQFF
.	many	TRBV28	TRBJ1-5	TGTGCCAGCAGTTTAAATTCGAAACAGCCCCAGCATTTT	CASSLNSKQPQHF
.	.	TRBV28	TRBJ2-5	TGTGCCAGCAGTTTGGAGGGGGCTAATACAGAGACCCAGTACTTC	CASSLEGANTETQYF
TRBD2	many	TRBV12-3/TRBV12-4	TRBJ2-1	TGTGCCAGCAGGAAACCGGGACTAGTTATAAATGAGCAGTTCTTC	CASRKPGLVINEQFF
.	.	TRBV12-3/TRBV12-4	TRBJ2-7	TGTGCCAGCAGTCTACAGGTTTCCTACGAGCAGTACTTC	CASSLQVSYEQYF
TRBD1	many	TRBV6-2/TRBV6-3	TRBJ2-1	TGTGCCAGCAGTTACCTACAGGGGAGCTCCTACAATGAGCAGTTCTTC	CASSYLQGSSYNEQFF
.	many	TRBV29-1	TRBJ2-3	TGCAGCGTTATTAGCCGTTCGGGAGACACGCAGTATTTT	CSVISRSGDTQYF
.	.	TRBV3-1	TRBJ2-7	TGTGCCAGCAGCCAAGAACGGGTGGTAACCTACGAGCAGTACTTC	CASSQERVVTYEQYF
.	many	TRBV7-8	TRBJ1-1	TGTGCCAGCAGCTCTCGGGGGGGGTCTGAAGCTTTCTTT	CASSSRGGSEAFF
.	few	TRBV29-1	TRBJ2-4	TGCAGCGCCCGAGAGGGTGCCAAAAACATTCAGTACTTC	CSAREGAKNIQYF
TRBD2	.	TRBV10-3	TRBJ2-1	TGTGCCATCAGTGAAAGCGGGGGGGGTGGCTCCTACAATGAGCAGTTCTTC	CAISESGGGGSYNEQFF
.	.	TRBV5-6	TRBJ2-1	TGTGCCAGCAGCTTCGTCGTCGGATCTGTCGACAATGAGCAGTTCTTC	CASSFVVGSVDNEQFF
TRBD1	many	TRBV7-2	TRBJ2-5	TGTGCCAGCAGCTTACAAAGGGGGCCCTGGGAGACCCAGTACTTC	CASSLQRGPWETQYF
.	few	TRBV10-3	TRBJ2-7	TGTGCCATCAGGGGCGAGGTCATCTACGAGCAGTACTTC	CAIRGEVIYEQYF
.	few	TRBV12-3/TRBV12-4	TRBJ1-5	TGTGCCAGCAGTTTTCTACAGGGTCCCAATCAGCCCCAGCATTTT	CASSFLQGPNQPQHF
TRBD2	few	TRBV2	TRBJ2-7	TGTGCCAGCAGTGAATTGGCTAGCGGGGGCTACGAGCAGTACTTC	CASSELASGGYEQYF
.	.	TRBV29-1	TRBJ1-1	TGCAGCGTTGGGGACACTGAAGCTTTCTTT	CSVGDTEAFF
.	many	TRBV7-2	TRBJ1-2	TGTGCCAGCAGCTTAGTGGGGCGCGGGTCCTATGGCTACACCTTC	CASSLVGRGSYGYTF
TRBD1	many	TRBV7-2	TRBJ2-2	TGTGCCAGCAGACCGGGACAGGGAATCGGGGAGCTGTTTTTT	CASRPGQGIGELFF
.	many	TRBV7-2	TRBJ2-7	TGTGCCAGCAGCTTAGCCGGACGCGAGCAGTACTTC	CASSLAGREQYF